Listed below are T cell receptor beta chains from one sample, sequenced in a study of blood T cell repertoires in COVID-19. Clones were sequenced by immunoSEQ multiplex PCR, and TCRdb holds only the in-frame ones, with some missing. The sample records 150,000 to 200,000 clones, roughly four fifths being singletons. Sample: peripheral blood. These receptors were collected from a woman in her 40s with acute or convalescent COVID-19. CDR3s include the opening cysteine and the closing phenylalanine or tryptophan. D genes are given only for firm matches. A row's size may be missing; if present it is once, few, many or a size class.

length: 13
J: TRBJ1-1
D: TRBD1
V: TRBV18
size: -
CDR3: CASSTGGVTEAFF
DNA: TGTGCCAGCTCAACAGGGGGGGTGACTGAAGCTTTCTTT

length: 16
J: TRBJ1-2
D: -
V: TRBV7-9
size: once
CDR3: CASSLQRPGHSYGYTF
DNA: TGTGCCAGCAGCCTACAAAGACCGGGACACAGTTATGGCTACACCTTC

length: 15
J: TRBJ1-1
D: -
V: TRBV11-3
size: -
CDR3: CASSLAGHGGTEAFF
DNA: TGTGCCAGCAGCTTAGCGGGACACGGGGGGACTGAAGCTTTCTTT

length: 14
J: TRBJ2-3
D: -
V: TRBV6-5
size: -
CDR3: CASSYVRDLDTQYF
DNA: TGTGCCAGCAGTTACGTCCGGGACTTAGATACGCAGTATTTT

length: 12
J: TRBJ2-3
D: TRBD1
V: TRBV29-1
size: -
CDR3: CSARTGPDTQYF
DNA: TGCAGCGCCAGGACAGGTCCAGATACGCAGTATTTT

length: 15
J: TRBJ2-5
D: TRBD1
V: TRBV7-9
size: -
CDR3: CASSLGTGQRETQYF
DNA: TGTGCCAGCAGCTTAGGGACAGGACAGAGAGAGACCCAGTACTTC

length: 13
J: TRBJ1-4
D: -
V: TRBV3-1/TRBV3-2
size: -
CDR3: CASTHLGKEKLFF
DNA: TGTGCCAGCACCCACCTCGGGAAAGAAAAACTGTTTTTT

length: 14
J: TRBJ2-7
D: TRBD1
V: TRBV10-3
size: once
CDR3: CAIRYGTGEYEQYF
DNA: TGTGCCATCAGATACGGGACAGGAGAATACGAGCAGTACTTC

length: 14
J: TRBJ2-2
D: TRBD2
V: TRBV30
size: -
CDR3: CAWRGLAGGREPFF
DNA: TGTGCCTGGAGGGGACTAGCGGGGGGAAGAGAGCCCTTTTTT

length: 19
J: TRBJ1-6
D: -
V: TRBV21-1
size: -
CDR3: CASSSPRDGLPFDNSPLHF
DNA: TGTGCCAGCAGCTCCCCAAGGGATGGACTGCCTTTTGATAATTCACCCCTCCACTTT

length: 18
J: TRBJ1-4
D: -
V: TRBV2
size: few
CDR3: CASSGGVSTGGRGEKLFF
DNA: TGTGCCAGCAGTGGTGGAGTGAGTACGGGCGGAAGGGGTGAAAAACTGTTTTTT

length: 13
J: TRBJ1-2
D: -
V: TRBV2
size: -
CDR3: CASTLREAYGYTF
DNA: TGTGCCAGCACCCTAAGGGAGGCCTATGGCTACACCTTC

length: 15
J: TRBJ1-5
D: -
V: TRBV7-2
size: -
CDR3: CASSTPTGYNQPQHF
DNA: TGTGCCAGCAGTACCCCGACGGGTTACAATCAGCCCCAGCATTTT

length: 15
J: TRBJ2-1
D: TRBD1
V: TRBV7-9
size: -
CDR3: CASSSQGVVYNEQFF
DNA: TGTGCCAGCAGCTCTCAGGGGGTTGTCTACAATGAGCAGTTCTTC

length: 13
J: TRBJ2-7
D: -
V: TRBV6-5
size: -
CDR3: CASRKTDYYEQYF
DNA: TGTGCCAGCAGAAAAACAGATTACTACGAGCAGTACTTC

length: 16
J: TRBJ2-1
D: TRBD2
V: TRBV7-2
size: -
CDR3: CASSLIAGGPIYEQFF
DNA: TGTGCCAGCAGCTTAATAGCGGGGGGGCCTATCTATGAGCAGTTCTTC